A single sample is the source of the 7 T cell receptor beta chains below, sequenced in a study of shared clonotypes between healthy human individuals. Data came from immunoSEQ multiplex PCR; TCRdb stores just in-frame clones and leaves some out. Seen here are millions of clones, around 90% observed once, and the top ten hold about 0.13%. Specimen: naive CD4+ T cells sorted from blood. Subset denoted: CD45RA+ positively selected. These receptor sequences come from a man between 18 and 35 years old in good health.

V is TRBV5-1 and J is TRBJ2-7; 7 bases align to TRBD2. From germline, CDR1 is SGHRS and CDR2 YFSETQ. The CDR3 spans 16 residues. V was pared by 3 bases and J by 9 bases, with 18 bases of the junction left unmatched. The CDR3 DNA is TGCGCCAGCAGCTCAGAATCTCTGGGGGGGTTAAGACGGCAGTACTTC. This sequence encodes CASSSESLGGLRRQYF.

With respect to this clone: The identical CDR3 is also encoded by other nucleotide sequences in the sample. The chain has TRBV6-6 and TRBJ1-1; D is undetermined. The CDR3 covers 14 residues. Between the trimmed V and J ends, which lost 1 base and 1 base, there was a span of 7 bases. Germline CDR1 is MNHNY and CDR2 is SVGAGI (reference sequence). In nucleotides, the CDR3 is TGTGCCAGCAGTTACTTGGACCGGAACACTGAAGCTTTCTTT. Protein product: CASSYLDRNTEAFF.

This rearrangement joins TRBV10-3 to TRBJ1-1; 9 bases align to TRBD1. The trim removed 4 bases at V and 11 bases at J, leaving 14 bases unmatched. Germline loops: CDR1 ENHRY, CDR2 SYGVKD. There are 15 residues in the CDR3. The CDR3 is CAISADRGNLLRAFF. CDR3 nucleotide sequence: TGTGCCATCAGTGCGGACAGGGGTAACCTCCTGAGGGCTTTCTTT.

This chain links TRBV7-8 with TRBJ1-5; D is undetermined. V was clipped by 0 bases and J by 1 base, with 4 bases between them. The germline gives CDR1 SGHVS, CDR2 FQNEAQ. The CDR3 length is 14 residues. In DNA, the CDR3 is TGTGCCAGCAGCTTAGCGGAAAGCAATCAGCCCCAGCATTTT. Protein product: CASSLAESNQPQHF.

The rearrangement links TRBV5-1 to TRBJ2-5; no clear D gene. V lost 0 bases and J lost 2, with 11 bases in between. The CDR3 has 15 residues. Germline-derived CDR1 and CDR2 are SGHRS and YFSETQ. The chain's CDR3 is CASSLGVHTQETQYF. CDR3 sequence (DNA): TGCGCCAGCAGCTTGGGAGTGCACACACAAGAGACCCAGTACTTC.

For the CDR3, the DNA is TGTGCCAGCAGCCCAGACGGCGGGAATCAGCCCCAGCATTTT. Encoded protein: CASSPDGGNQPQHF. The chain links TRBV11-2 to TRBJ1-5; D remains unclear. V gave up 5 bases and J gave up 4 bases, with 12 bases separating them. This CDR3 has 14 amino acids. Germline loops: CDR1 SGHAT, CDR2 FQNNGV.

V gene TRBV5-4 combines with J gene TRBJ2-5; perhaps D is TRBD1 or TRBD2 (5 bases each). The CDR3 is made up of 16 amino acids. Germline V lookup: CDR1 SGHNT, CDR2 YYREEE (reference sequence). V lost 5 bases to trimming and J lost 1 base, with 18 bases between them. CDR3 bases: TGTGCCAGCAGAAGGGACCTCCCCTCTTCCCAAGAGACCCAGTACTTC. It specifies CASRRDLPSSQETQYF.